This TCR beta chain came from a study of chronic HIV infection and antiretroviral therapy (dated by TCRdb to between 2014 and 2016). The method was 5' RACE. Sequenced on an Illumina MiSeq. In TCRdb, the public reads were trimmed at Q25 with fastp and aligned with MiXCR, with productive beta chains retained. Merged by CDR3 protein, the rows form single entries marked with the most common genes and DNA. Within this sample are about 48,000 distinct CDR3 sequences, with approximately 20% of them counted one time only. Approximately 3% of the sample lies in the top ten. A remark on this clonotype: Its cognate antigen has yet to be identified. Base qualities were left out, and no much larger clone turns up one base away.

From the cysteine up to the phenylalanine, the CDR3 has a length of 15 residues. The entry retains the CDR3 DNA only, 45 bases that are in frame from base 1. CDR1 and CDR2, per the germline V gene (reference sequence), are MNHEY and SMNVEV. Clipping removes 2 bases from V and 5 bases from J, with 3 as the unmatched junction base count. The sequenced sample consisted of peripheral blood. The sequence came from an adult who had HIV and had not received antiretroviral therapy, or was an uninfected healthy control (not recorded which). The receptor chain draws on TRBV27 and TRBJ1-6; TRBD1 fits 7 bases in the junction. The DNA sequence is TGTGCCAGCAGTTTAGAGCAGGGGGATAATTCACCCCTCCACTTT. Its protein product is CASSLEQGDNSPLHF.